The 18 T cell receptor beta chains below were found in one sample sequenced in a study of cytomegalovirus exposure and HLA in healthy donors (dated 2017 in TCRdb). The method behind the library was the immunoSEQ multiplex PCR assay. TCRdb provides this immuneACCESS table in a form limited to in-frame rearrangements. Some clones are lacking; in checked studies, under half of them reflect an unresolved V gene, and why the rest are absent is not known. The sample table holds some 140,000 clones, of which just under 85% were seen once. The ten largest clonotypes hold more than 1.4% of the sample. Sequenced input: PBMCs. The receptors were gathered from a woman aged 30 to 39 in good health and CMV-seronegative.

This chain connects TRBV6-5 to TRBJ1-1; D call uncertain. V was shortened by 2 bases and J by 1 base, with 8 bases between the two germline ends. This CDR3 is built from 14 residues. Germline V gene sequence: CDR1 MNHEY, CDR2 SVGAGI. As DNA, the CDR3 is TGTGCCAGCAGTTACACAACCCAGAACACTGAAGCTTTCTTT. It encodes CASSYTTQNTEAFF.

There are a few counts of this clone. The chain links TRBV29-1 to TRBJ1-3, with 9 bases aligning to TRBD1. The V gene end was trimmed by 6 bases and the J gene end by 9 bases; junction bases not matched to a gene: 12. Looked up from germline, CDR1 is SQVTM and CDR2 is ANQGSEA. The CDR3 runs to 14 residues. The CDR3: CSVTAPDRGGTIYF. CDR3 in DNA: TGCAGCGTGACTGCCCCGGACAGGGGAGGCACCATATATTTT. The entire variable domain, with the rest obtained from reference TRBV29-1 and TRBJ1-3, is as follows: SAVISQKPSRDICQRGTSLTIQCQVDSQVTMMFWYRQQPGQSLTLIATANQGSEATYESGFVIDKFPISRPNLTFSTLTVSNMSPEDSSIYLCSVTAPDRGGTIYFGEGSWLTVV.

The chain employs TRBV5-5 and TRBJ2-7; D is perhaps TRBD1 (6 bases). V lost 4 bases, J lost 9 bases, and 14 bases lay in between. CDR3 length: 12 residues. Germline CDR1 reads SGHKS; CDR2 reads YYEKEE (reference sequence). In DNA form, the CDR3 reads TGTGCCAGCAGCGCAACAGGGATCCGGCAGTACTTC. Amino acid sequence: CASSATGIRQYF.

This clone was counted a single time. The rearrangement joins TRBV27 to TRBJ2-1, with 8 nucleotides matching TRBD2. The CDR3 runs 15 residues. V lost 5 bases, J lost 3 bases, and 6 bases stayed unmatched. CDR1 and CDR2 from the germline V gene are MNHEY and SMNVEV (reference sequence). The CDR3 spells CASSVSGESYNEQFF. As DNA, the CDR3 is TGTGCCAGCAGTGTTAGCGGGGAGAGCTACAATGAGCAGTTCTTC.

This chain links TRBV13 with TRBJ1-4, with D possibly TRBD1 on 5 matching bases. Trimming pared 1 base from V and 3 bases from J, leaving 12 bases between. This CDR3 region has 16 residues. Germline V CDR1 and CDR2: PRHDT, FYEKMQ (reference sequence). The DNA of the CDR3 is TGTGCCAGCAGCTTAGCGGGGGGGGTGTCTAATGAAAAACTGTTTTTT. Its translation is CASSLAGGVSNEKLFF.

V usage is TRBV7-8 and J usage is TRBJ1-3; possibly TRBD1 for D (6 bases). Germline V gene sequence: CDR1 SGHVS, CDR2 FQNEAQ. V lost 5 bases and J 5 bases, leaving 13 bases between the germline ends. CDR3 size: 14 residues. DNA of the CDR3: TGTGCCAGCAGCGCATGGACAGAGAGAAACACCATATATTTT. Protein product: CASSAWTERNTIYF.

The gene calls are TRBV7-8 and TRBJ2-5; 9 bases match TRBD2. CDR1 and CDR2 (germline): SGHVS, FQNEAQ. The CDR3 is 16 amino acids. J was trimmed by 2 bases and V by 5 bases; bases with no gene match: 9. CDR3 nucleotides: TGTGCCAGCAGCAATTCTAAGCGGGGGGTACAAGAGACCCAGTACTTC. Its translation: CASSNSKRGVQETQYF.

This clone was seen once. V is TRBV28 and J is TRBJ1-3; maybe TRBD1 (6 bases). V was shortened by 5 bases and J by 4 bases, with 12 bases between the two germline ends. CDR3 length: 14 residues. CDR1 and CDR2 from the germline V gene are MDHEN and SYDVKM. Here the CDR3 DNA reads TGTGCCAGCAGTAGCCCAGGGGCAGGAAACACCATATATTTT. This gives the protein CASSSPGAGNTIYF.

CDR3 DNA sequence: TGTGCCAGCAGTGAACAGGGGGAGACCCAGTACTTC. Amino acid sequence: CASSEQGETQYF. This chain uses TRBV2 with TRBJ2-5; D is possibly TRBD1 (6 bases). V was shortened by 2 bases and J by 5 bases, with 6 bases between the two germline ends. The germline gives CDR1 SNHLY, CDR2 FYNNEI. CDR3 length: 12 amino acids. Together with reference TRBV2 and TRBJ2-5, the CDR3 gives the full variable domain: EPEVTQTPSHQVTQMGQEVILRCVPISNHLYFYWYRQILGQKVEFLVSFYNNEISEKSEIFDDQFSVERPDGSNFTLKIRSTKLEDSAMYFCASSEQGETQYFGPGTRLLVL.

The rearrangement links TRBV19 to TRBJ1-2, with 8 bases fitting TRBD1. Germline-derived CDR1 and CDR2 are LNHDA and SQIVND (reference sequence). With 10 bases clipped from V and 6 bases from J, the junction kept 4 bases outside the gene matches. The CDR3 length is 11 residues. CDR3 DNA: TGTGCCACCGGACAGGGTCATGGCTACACCTTC. As protein: CATGQGHGYTF. Variable domain in full (rest from reference TRBV19 and TRBJ1-2): DGGITQSPKYLFRKEGQNVTLSCEQNLNHDAMYWYRQDPGQGLRLIYYSQIVNDFQKGDIAEGYSVSREKKESFPLTVTSAQKNPTAFYLCATGQGHGYTFGSGTRLTVV.

CDR3 coding DNA: TGTGCCAGCAGCTACCCGGGACAGGGGGATGGCTACACCTTC. It yields the protein CASSYPGQGDGYTF. The V call is TRBV7-9, the J call TRBJ1-2; 11 bases are a match to TRBD1. The germline V gene encodes CDR1 SEHNR and CDR2 FQNEAQ (reference sequence). The CDR3 covers 14 residues. J gave up 6 bases and V 4 bases, and 4 bases lay outside the gene matches.

The chain recombines TRBV6-5 with TRBJ1-1; D is unresolved. The ends were cut back, 8 bases at V and 1 base at J, with 11 bases in the middle. Germline V gene lookup returns CDR1 MNHEY and CDR2 SVGAGI. CDR3 length: 13 residues. In nucleotides, the CDR3 is TGTGCCAGCCGGCGGGTCGAGAACACTGAAGCTTTCTTT. Translated: CASRRVENTEAFF.

In its sample, this clone was seen many times. This chain uses TRBV9 with TRBJ1-2, with TRBD1 matching over 10 bases. This CDR3 contains 14 residues. Germline loops: CDR1 SGDLS, CDR2 YYNGEE. V shed 6 bases and J 5 bases; nucleotides not matched to a gene: 7. CDR3 region: CASTYRTGGYGYTF. Written as DNA, the CDR3 is TGTGCCAGCACCTACCGGACAGGGGGGTATGGCTACACCTTC.

The rearrangement links TRBV6-1 to TRBJ1-6; D unclear. CDR1 and CDR2 from the germline V gene are MNHNS and SASEGT. The CDR3 runs 16 residues. The germline V and J ends were trimmed by 1 base and 7 bases, with 14 bases remaining between them. The CDR3 DNA sequence: TGTGCCAGCAGTGAAGATAGAGGGATGAGGAATTCACCCCTCCACTTT. It translates to CASSEDRGMRNSPLHF.

This chain joins TRBV18 and TRBJ2-5; a weak D match, TRBD1 (5 bases). CDR1 and CDR2 (germline): KGHSH, LQKENI. The V end lost 1 base, the J end lost 2 bases, and 11 bases lay between the germline ends. This CDR3 is 15 amino acids long. CDR3 DNA sequence: TGTGCCAGCTCACCACTTCAGGGCGAACAAGAGACCCAGTACTTC. This gives the protein CASSPLQGEQETQYF.

Points on this clone: Compared with germline, one end of the junction differs, possibly owing to a read error. The chain has TRBV9 and TRBJ2-7; D possibly corresponds to TRBD1 (5 bases). Germline assignment: CDR1 SGDLS and CDR2 YYNGEE. There are 13 residues in the CDR3. CDR3 DNA: TGTGCCGGCAGCGTAGGGCAGGGCTACGAGCAGTACTTC. Translated, it gives CAGSVGQGYEQYF.

This clone ranks as large. V usage is TRBV7-9 and J usage is TRBJ1-2; 10 bases are shared with TRBD1. CDR3 size: 15 residues. The junction had 7 bases not matched to a gene; V was cut back by 8 bases and J by 1 base. Germline V gene lookup returns CDR1 SEHNR and CDR2 FQNEAQ (reference sequence). The CDR3 DNA reads as TGTGCCAGCGGGGACGGGACAGGGGTTAACTATGGCTACACCTTC. Translated: CASGDGTGVNYGYTF.

This clone is categorized as medium-sized. J is TRBJ1-6 and V is TRBV4-2; 9 nucleotides match TRBD1. Germline loops: CDR1 LGHNA, CDR2 YNFKEQ. V dropped 4 bases and J dropped 7; count of bases not matched to a gene: 8. The CDR3 length is 16 residues. CDR3 in amino acids: CASSPMPQGANSPLHF. The CDR3 nucleotides read TGTGCCAGCAGCCCGATGCCACAGGGGGCGAATTCACCCCTCCACTTT.